This T cell receptor (beta chain) was sequenced during a study of blood T cell repertoires in COVID-19. On the study more broadly: Sites across the United States, Italy and Spain contributed samples from acute and convalescent COVID-19. PBMCs, B-cell-depleted T cells, or T cells provided the cDNA or gDNA that made up the material.

Original processing methods: From reference gene primer amplification, estimates of nucleated cell counts were derived. Only in-frame clones appear in the TCRdb table, and some are missing; sequencing was by immunoSEQ multiplex PCR. D and trimming come from the DNA, and the V and J calls and clone size come from that table. The sample holds more than 200,000 clones, 75% to 85% seen once. This clone showed up just a few times. The germline V gene has CDR1 MDHEN and CDR2 SYDVKM. Losses at the gene ends were 8 bases for V and 0 bases for J; bases not matched to a gene: 9. There are 16 residues in the CDR3.

The origin of this receptor is a woman aged 40 to 55 who had recovered from COVID-19. The chain joins TRBV28 to TRBJ1-5, with 8 bases matching TRBD1. What was sequenced was peripheral blood. CDR3 region: CASRRTGQYSNQPQHF. CDR3 in DNA: TGTGCCAGCCGCAGGACAGGGCAGTATAGCAATCAGCCCCAGCATTTT.